The 21 T cell receptor beta chains presented below share a single source sample, sequenced in a study of blood T cell repertoires in COVID-19. Data came from immunoSEQ multiplex PCR; TCRdb stores just in-frame clones and leaves some out. The sample records over 200,000 clones, around nine tenths being singletons. Sample: peripheral blood. These receptors were obtained from a young woman who had recovered from COVID-19.

The chain joins TRBV5-4 to TRBJ2-1, with D possibly being TRBD1 (8 bases). The germline V gene encodes CDR1 SGHNT and CDR2 YYREEE (reference sequence). This CDR3 region has 16 residues. Trimming removed 4 bases at V and 3 bases at J, with 17 bases between. The CDR3 protein is CASSPQDRDYYNEQFF. CDR3 coding DNA: TGTGCCAGCAGCCCCCAGGACAGGGACTACTACAATGAGCAGTTCTTC.

This chain connects TRBV7-3 to TRBJ1-1; D is possibly TRBD1 (5 bases). The CDR3 contains 15 residues. CDR1 is SGHTA, CDR2 FQGTGA, per germline. V dropped 2 bases and J dropped 0 bases, with 10 bases sitting between them. CDR3 amino acids: CASSLARAMNTEAFF. CDR3 in DNA: TGTGCCAGCAGCTTAGCCAGGGCCATGAACACTGAAGCTTTCTTT. Using reference TRBV7-3 and TRBJ1-1 for the parts outside the CDR3, the full variable domain is GAGVSQTPSNKVTEKGKYVELRCDPISGHTALYWYRQSLGQGPEFLIYFQGTGAADDSGLPNDRFFAVRPEGSVSTLKIQRTERGDSAVYLCASSLARAMNTEAFFGQGTRLTVV.

DNA of the CDR3: TGTGCCAGCGGCTCAGGGGGACCTAATCAGCCCCAGCATTTT. This gives the protein CASGSGGPNQPQHF. V is TRBV25-1 and J is TRBJ1-5, with TRBD1 matching 7 bases. CDR3 length equals 14 residues. Per germline, CDR1 MGHDK and CDR2 SYGVNS. Germline trimming cut 8 bases from V and 4 bases from J; bases unmatched to any gene: 8. Full variable domain (remainder filled in from reference TRBV25-1 and TRBJ1-5): EADIYQTPRYLVIGTGKKITLECSQTMGHDKMYWYQQDPGMELHLIHYSYGVNSTEKGDLSSESTVSRIRTEHFPLTLESARPSHTSQYLCASGSGGPNQPQHFGDGTRLSIL.

The chain has TRBV7-9 and TRBJ2-5, with 8 bases lining up with TRBD2. After removal of 4 bases from V and 0 bases from J, the junction contained 7 bases not matched to a gene. There are 16 residues in the CDR3. The V gene's germline CDR1 is SEHNR and CDR2 FQNEAQ (reference sequence). The CDR3 region has the DNA TGTGCCAGCAGCTCCCTCAGACTAGCGAACCAAGAGACCCAGTACTTC. It yields the protein CASSSLRLANQETQYF.

V and J are TRBV24-1 and TRBJ1-2, with D hard to call. The germline gives CDR1 KGHDR, CDR2 SFDVKD. V lost 0 bases, J lost 8 bases, and 12 bases lay in between. The CDR3 extends over 14 amino acids. As DNA, the CDR3 is TGTGCCACCAGTGATTTGGGCGGAGGTGTAGGCTACACCTTC. This codes for CATSDLGGGVGYTF.

This sequence joins TRBV2 and TRBJ2-7; 13 bases agree with TRBD2. V was clipped by 1 base and J by 5 bases; unmatched bases: 2. Germline V gene data show CDR1 as SNHLY and CDR2 as FYNNEI. The CDR3 contains 15 residues. The CDR3 here is CASSEGGLAGDEQYF. CDR3 nucleotide sequence: TGTGCCAGCAGTGAAGGAGGACTAGCGGGAGACGAGCAGTACTTC.

This clone was detected only a few times. The CDR3 bases are TGTGCCAGCAGGGGGCTAGTGGCAGGCACCGGGGAGCTGTTTTTT. Its protein product is CASRGLVAGTGELFF. The chain uses TRBV2 and TRBJ2-2; possible D gene TRBD1, 5 bases. Germline assignment: CDR1 SNHLY and CDR2 FYNNEI. Trimming left V 6 bases short and J 4 bases short, with 15 bases between. The CDR3 runs 15 residues.

This chain joins TRBV25-1 and TRBJ1-1; 7 positions agree with TRBD1. V gave up 3 bases and J gave up 6 bases; unmatched junction bases: 10. This CDR3 comprises 15 residues. Germline V CDR1 and CDR2: MGHDK, SYGVNS. CDR3 in DNA: TGTGCCAGCAGTGATCTTGACGACAGGGTCGCTGAAGCTTTCTTT. It translates to CASSDLDDRVAEAFF. Complete variable domain (other parts from reference TRBV25-1 and TRBJ1-1): EADIYQTPRYLVIGTGKKITLECSQTMGHDKMYWYQQDPGMELHLIHYSYGVNSTEKGDLSSESTVSRIRTEHFPLTLESARPSHTSQYLCASSDLDDRVAEAFFGQGTRLTVV.

This chain uses TRBV30 with TRBJ1-1, with D hard to call. This CDR3 region has 13 residues. Germline lookup yields CDR1 GTSNPN and CDR2 SVGIG (reference sequence). Between the trimmed V and J ends, which lost 2 bases and 1 base, there was a span of 8 bases. CDR3 sequence (DNA): TGTGCCTGGAGTTGGAGGGAGAACACTGAAGCTTTCTTT. Translated, it gives CAWSWRENTEAFF.

The genes are TRBV18 and TRBJ1-4, with D perhaps matching TRBD1 (5 bases). V lost 11 bases, J lost 6 bases, and 19 bases lay in between. Germline V gene sequence: CDR1 KGHSH, CDR2 LQKENI. The CDR3 covers 14 residues. The CDR3 DNA is TGTGCCGGTGGACGGGGGACCATGGATGAAAAACTGTTTTTT. It is translated as CAGGRGTMDEKLFF.

The V gene is TRBV19, the J gene TRBJ1-2; no clear D. V gave up 9 bases and J gave up 0 bases, with 11 bases separating them. The CDR3 has 13 residues. CDR1 is LNHDA and CDR2 is SQIVND in the germline V gene (reference sequence). The CDR3 region is CASHPGANYGYTF. CDR3 in DNA: TGTGCCAGCCACCCGGGAGCTAACTATGGCTACACCTTC.

The V call is TRBV27, the J call TRBJ2-1; D is possibly TRBD2 (6 bases). V shed 4 bases and J shed 0 bases, with 10 bases lying between them. The CDR3 loop spans 15 amino acids. The V gene's germline CDR1 is MNHEY and CDR2 SMNVEV (reference sequence). The CDR3 nucleotides read TGTGCCAGCAGTTCTCCGGGAGACTCCTACAATGAGCAGTTCTTC. Its protein product is CASSSPGDSYNEQFF.

This clone was picked up one time. DNA of the CDR3: TGTGCCAGCAGTTATTCTTACCGGACAGGGTGGACTGAAGCTTTCTTT. Encoded protein: CASSYSYRTGWTEAFF. The gene calls are TRBV6-2 or TRBV6-3 and TRBJ1-1; 8 positions agree with TRBD1. V shed 3 bases and J 5 bases; nucleotides not matched to a gene: 11. The CDR3 spans 16 residues. Germline CDR1 reads MNHEY; CDR2 reads SVGEGT.

The chain recombines TRBV27 with TRBJ2-1, with 7 bases fitting TRBD1. This CDR3 comprises 15 residues. Looked up from germline, CDR1 is MNHEY and CDR2 is SMNVEV (reference sequence). The junction had 10 bases not matched to a gene; V was cut back by 3 bases and J by 8 bases. The CDR3 nucleotides read TGTGCCAGCAGTTTGCTCGGGACAGAAGTATATGAGCAGTTCTTC. Encoded protein: CASSLLGTEVYEQFF.

The V and J genes are TRBV27 and TRBJ2-1, with no clear D. The CDR3 covers 11 residues. The V and J ends lost 3 bases and 8 bases respectively, with 5 bases between them. Germline CDR1 is MNHEY and CDR2 is SMNVEV (reference sequence). CDR3 nucleotide sequence: TGTGCCAGCAGTTTTAGAGATGAGCAGTTCTTC. This sequence encodes CASSFRDEQFF.

The chain recombines TRBV2 with TRBJ1-3, with D unclear. CDR1 is SNHLY and CDR2 is FYNNEI in the germline V gene. V was pared by 3 bases and J by 4 bases, with 7 bases between. This CDR3 has 13 residues. CDR3 sequence reads: CASSEQFGNTIYF. CDR3 sequence (DNA): TGTGCCAGCAGTGAGCAGTTCGGAAACACCATATATTTT.

This clone is a singleton in its sample. The chain is built from TRBV6-5 and TRBJ2-3, with a weak D call TRBD1 (6 bases). From germline, CDR1 is MNHEY and CDR2 SVGAGI. The CDR3 covers 16 residues. Trimming shortened V by 3 bases and J by 5 bases, and 18 bases separated the two germline ends. The CDR3 loop is CASSYGIKGDGDTQYF. The DNA for the CDR3 is TGTGCCAGCAGTTATGGAATCAAGGGGGACGGAGATACGCAGTATTTT.

V gene TRBV2 combines with J gene TRBJ2-5, with 8 positions matching TRBD1. This CDR3 has 15 residues. Unmatched junction bases numbered 8, after V lost 3 bases and J lost 5 bases. In germline, CDR1 is SNHLY, CDR2 FYNNEI. DNA for the CDR3: TGTGCCAGCAGTGATGGACAGGGCCTGGGGGAGACCCAGTACTTC. Protein product: CASSDGQGLGETQYF.

This chain joins TRBV7-2 and TRBJ2-5; 8 bases line up with TRBD2. The CDR3 is 16 amino acids. Per the germline V gene, CDR1 is SGHTA and CDR2 is FQGNSA. V lost 1 base and J lost 1; bases outside the gene matches: 5. In nucleotides, the CDR3 is TGTGCCAGCAGCTTAGTCGGGGGGACTAGCCAAGAGACCCAGTACTTC. Its protein is CASSLVGGTSQETQYF.

The V gene is TRBV3-1 (or the pseudogene TRBV3-2), the J gene TRBJ1-1, with D possibly being TRBD1 (6 bases). Germline V CDR1 and CDR2: LGHDT, YNNKEL (reference sequence). V gave up 4 bases and J gave up 4 bases, with 10 bases separating them. The CDR3 has 13 residues. The CDR3 coding sequence is TGTGCCAGCAGCCCTGGGGGCGGCACTGAAGCTTTCTTT. Protein product: CASSPGGGTEAFF.

Regarding this clone: The sample holds other DNA sequences that translate to the same CDR3. V and J are TRBV27 and TRBJ2-5, with D tentatively TRBD2 (6 bases). Germline CDR1 is MNHEY and CDR2 is SMNVEV (reference sequence). V gave up 5 bases and J gave up 1 base, with 11 bases separating them. This CDR3 spans 14 amino acids. The CDR3 protein is CASSPGLIQETQYF. The CDR3 nucleotides read TGTGCCAGCAGTCCGGGACTCATCCAAGAGACCCAGTACTTC.